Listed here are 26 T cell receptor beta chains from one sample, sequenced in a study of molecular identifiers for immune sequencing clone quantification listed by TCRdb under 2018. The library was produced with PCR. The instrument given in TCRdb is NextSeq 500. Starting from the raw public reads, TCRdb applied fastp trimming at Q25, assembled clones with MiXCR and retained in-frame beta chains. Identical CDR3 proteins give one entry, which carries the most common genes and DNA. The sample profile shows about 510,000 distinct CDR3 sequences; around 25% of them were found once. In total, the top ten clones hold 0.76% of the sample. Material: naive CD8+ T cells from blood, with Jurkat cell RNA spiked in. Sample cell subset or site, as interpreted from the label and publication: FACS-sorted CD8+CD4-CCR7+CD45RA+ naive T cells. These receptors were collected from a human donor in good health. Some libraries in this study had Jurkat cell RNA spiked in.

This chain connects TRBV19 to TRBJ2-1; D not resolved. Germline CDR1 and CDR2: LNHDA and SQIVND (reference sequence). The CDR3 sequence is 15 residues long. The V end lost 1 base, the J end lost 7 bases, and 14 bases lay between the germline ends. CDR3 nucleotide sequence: TGTGCCAGTAGTATAGGATTAACTTTAGGGAATGAGCAGTTCTTC. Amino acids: CASSIGLTLGNEQFF.

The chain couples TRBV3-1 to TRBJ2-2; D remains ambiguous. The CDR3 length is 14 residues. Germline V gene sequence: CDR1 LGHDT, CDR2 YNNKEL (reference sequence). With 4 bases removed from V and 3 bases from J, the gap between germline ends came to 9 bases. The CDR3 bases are TGTGCCAGCAGCCGACGCAGTTACACCGGGGAGCTGTTTTTT. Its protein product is CASSRRSYTGELFF.

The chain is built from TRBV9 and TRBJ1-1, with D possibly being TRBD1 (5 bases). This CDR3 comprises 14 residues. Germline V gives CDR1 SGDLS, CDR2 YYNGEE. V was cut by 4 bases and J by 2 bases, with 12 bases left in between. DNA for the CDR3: TGTGCCAGCAGCACCCATACAGGAAACACTGAAGCTTTCTTT. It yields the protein CASSTHTGNTEAFF.

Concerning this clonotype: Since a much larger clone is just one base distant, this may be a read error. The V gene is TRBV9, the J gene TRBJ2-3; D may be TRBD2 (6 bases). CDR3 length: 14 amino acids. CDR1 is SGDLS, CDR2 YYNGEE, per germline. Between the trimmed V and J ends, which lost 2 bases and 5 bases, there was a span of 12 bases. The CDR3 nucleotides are TGTGCCAGCAGCGTTGGGCGGGGCATAGATACGCAGTATTTT. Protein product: CASSVGRGIDTQYF. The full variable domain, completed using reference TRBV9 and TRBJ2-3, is DSGVTQTPKHLITATGQRVTLRCSPRSGDLSVYWYQQSLDQGLQFLIQYYNGEERAKGNILERFSAQQFPDLHSELNLSSLELGDSALYFCASSVGRGIDTQYFGPGTRLTVL.

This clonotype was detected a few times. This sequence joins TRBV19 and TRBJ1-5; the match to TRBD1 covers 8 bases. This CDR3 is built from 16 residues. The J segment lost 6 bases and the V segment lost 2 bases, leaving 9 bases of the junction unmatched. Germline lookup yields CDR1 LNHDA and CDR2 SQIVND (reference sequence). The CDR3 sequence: CASSISTRGLGQPQHF. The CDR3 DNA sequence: TGTGCCAGTAGTATATCCACCAGGGGGCTAGGTCAGCCCCAGCATTTT.

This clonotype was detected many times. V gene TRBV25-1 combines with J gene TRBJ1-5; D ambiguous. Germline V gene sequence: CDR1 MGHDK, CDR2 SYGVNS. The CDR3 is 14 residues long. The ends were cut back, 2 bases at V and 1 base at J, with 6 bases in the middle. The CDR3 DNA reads TGTGCCAGCAGTGAAATGGGGAGCAATCAGCCCCAGCATTTT. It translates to CASSEMGSNQPQHF.

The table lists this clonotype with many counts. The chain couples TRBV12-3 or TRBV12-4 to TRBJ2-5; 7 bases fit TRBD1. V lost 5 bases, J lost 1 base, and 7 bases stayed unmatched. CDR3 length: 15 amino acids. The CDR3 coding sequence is TGTGCCAGCAGTCCCCCGGGACAGACCCAAGAGACCCAGTACTTC. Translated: CASSPPGQTQETQYF.

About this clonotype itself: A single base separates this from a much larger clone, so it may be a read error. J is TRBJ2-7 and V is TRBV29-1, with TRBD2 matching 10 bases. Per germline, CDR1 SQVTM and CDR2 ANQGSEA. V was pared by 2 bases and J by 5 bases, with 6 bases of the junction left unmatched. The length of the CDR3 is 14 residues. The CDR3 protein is CSVELAGVNHEQYF. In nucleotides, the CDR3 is TGCAGCGTTGAACTAGCGGGAGTTAACCACGAGCAGTACTTC.

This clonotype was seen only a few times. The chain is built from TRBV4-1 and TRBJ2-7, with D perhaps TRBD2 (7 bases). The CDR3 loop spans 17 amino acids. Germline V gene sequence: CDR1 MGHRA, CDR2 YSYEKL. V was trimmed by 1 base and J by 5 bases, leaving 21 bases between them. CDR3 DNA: TGCGCCAGCAGCCAAGCGTGGGAGGGGGAATTTTCCCACGAGCAGTACTTC. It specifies CASSQAWEGEFSHEQYF.

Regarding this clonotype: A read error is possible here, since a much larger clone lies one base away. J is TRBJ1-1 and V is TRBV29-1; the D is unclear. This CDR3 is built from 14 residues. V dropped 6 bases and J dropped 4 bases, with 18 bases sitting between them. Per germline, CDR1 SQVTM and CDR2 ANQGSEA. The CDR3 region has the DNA TGCAGCGTCTCAATCTCCGGGTGTGGCACTGAAGCTTTCTTT. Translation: CSVSISGCGTEAFF.

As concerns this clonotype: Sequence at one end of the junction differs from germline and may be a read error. The CDR3 nucleotides read TGTGCCACCAGTGAAAACTGGGACAGCCGCTACGAGCAGTACTTC. It encodes CATSENWDSRYEQYF. The J gene is TRBJ2-7, the V gene TRBV2; 7 nucleotides align to TRBD1. CDR1 and CDR2 (germline): SNHLY, FYNNEI. The CDR3 is made up of 15 amino acids.

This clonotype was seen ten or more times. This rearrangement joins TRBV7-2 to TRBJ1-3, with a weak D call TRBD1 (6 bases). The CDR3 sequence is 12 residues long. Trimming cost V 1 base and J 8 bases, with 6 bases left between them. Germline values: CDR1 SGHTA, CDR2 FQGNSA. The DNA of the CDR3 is TGTGCCAGCAGCTTAGAGGGGGACACCATATATTTT. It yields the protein CASSLEGDTIYF.

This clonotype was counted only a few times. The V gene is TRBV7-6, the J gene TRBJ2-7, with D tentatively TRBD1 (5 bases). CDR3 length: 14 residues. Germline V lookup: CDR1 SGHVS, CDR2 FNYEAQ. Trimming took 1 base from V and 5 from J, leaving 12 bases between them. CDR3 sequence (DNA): TGTGCCAGCAGCTTAGATCCAGGGTCCGACGAGCAGTACTTC. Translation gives CASSLDPGSDEQYF.

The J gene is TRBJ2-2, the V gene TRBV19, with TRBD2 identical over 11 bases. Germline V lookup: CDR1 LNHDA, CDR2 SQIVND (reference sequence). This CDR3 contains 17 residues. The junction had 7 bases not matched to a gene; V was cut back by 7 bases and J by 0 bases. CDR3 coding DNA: TGTGCCAGTATAGGGCTAGCGGGAGGCCCGAACACCGGGGAGCTGTTTTTT. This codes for CASIGLAGGPNTGELFF.

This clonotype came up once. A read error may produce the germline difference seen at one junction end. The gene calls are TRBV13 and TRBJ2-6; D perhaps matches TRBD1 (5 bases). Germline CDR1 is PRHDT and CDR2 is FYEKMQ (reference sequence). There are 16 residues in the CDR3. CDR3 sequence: CASSLKGISVANVLTF. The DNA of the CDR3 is TGTGCCAGCAGCTTAAAGGGGATCTCTGTGGCCAACGTCCTGACTTTC.

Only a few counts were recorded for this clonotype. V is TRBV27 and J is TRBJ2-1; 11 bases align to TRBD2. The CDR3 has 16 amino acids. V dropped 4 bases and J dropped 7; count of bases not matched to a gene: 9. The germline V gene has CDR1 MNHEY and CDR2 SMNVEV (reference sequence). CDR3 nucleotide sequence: TGTGCCAGCAGTTCCAATAGCGGGGGGGCCAGGAATGAGCAGTTCTTC. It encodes CASSSNSGGARNEQFF.

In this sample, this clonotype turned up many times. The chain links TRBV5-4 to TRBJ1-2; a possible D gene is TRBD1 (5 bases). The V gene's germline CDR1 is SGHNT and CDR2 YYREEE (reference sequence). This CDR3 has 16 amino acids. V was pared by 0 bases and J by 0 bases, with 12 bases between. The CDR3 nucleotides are TGTGCCAGCAGCTTGGACCTCTACAGGACTAACTATGGCTACACCTTC. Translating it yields CASSLDLYRTNYGYTF.

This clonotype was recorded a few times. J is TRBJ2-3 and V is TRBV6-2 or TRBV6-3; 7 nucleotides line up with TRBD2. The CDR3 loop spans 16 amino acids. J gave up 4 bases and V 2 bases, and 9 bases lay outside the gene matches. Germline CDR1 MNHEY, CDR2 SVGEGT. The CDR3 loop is CASSYGAGVSADTQYF. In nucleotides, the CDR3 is TGTGCCAGCAGTTACGGGGCGGGAGTTTCGGCAGATACGCAGTATTTT.

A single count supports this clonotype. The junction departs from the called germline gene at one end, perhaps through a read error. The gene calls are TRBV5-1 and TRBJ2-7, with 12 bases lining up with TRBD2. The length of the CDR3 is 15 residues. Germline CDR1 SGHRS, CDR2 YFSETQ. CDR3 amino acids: CASGLVTSGSYGQYF. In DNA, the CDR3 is TGCGCCAGCGGCTTGGTGACTAGCGGGAGCTACGGGCAGTACTTC. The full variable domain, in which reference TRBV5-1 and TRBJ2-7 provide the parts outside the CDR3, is KAGVTQTPRYLIKTRGQQVTLSCSPISGHRSVSWYQQTPGQGLQFLFEYFSETQRNKGNFPGRFSGRQFSNSRSEMNVSTLELGDSALYLCASGLVTSGSYGQYFGPGTRLTVT.

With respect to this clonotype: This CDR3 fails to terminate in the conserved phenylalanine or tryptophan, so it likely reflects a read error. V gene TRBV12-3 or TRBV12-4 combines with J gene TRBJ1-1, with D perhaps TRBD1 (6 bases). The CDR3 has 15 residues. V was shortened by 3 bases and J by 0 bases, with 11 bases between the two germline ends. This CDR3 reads CASSFDDRLNTEAFL. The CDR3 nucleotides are TGTGCCAGCAGTTTTGACGACAGGTTGAACACTGAAGCTTTCTTG.

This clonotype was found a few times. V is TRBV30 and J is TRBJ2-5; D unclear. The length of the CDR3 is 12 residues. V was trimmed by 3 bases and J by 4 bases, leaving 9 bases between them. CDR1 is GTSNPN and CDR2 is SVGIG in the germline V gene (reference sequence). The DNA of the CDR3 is TGTGCCTGGAGGGGCCCCTTAGAGACCCAGTACTTC. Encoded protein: CAWRGPLETQYF.

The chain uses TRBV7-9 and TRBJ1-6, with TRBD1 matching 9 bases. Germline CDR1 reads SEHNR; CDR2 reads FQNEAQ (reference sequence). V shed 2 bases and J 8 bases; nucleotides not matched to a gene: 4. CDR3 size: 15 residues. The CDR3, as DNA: TGTGCCAGCAGCTTACCGGGACAGGGTGATTCACCCCTCCACTTT. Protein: CASSLPGQGDSPLHF. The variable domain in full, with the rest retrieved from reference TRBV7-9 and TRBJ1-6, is DTGVSQNPRHKITKRGQNVTFRCDPISEHNRLYWYRQTLGQGPEFLTYFQNEAQLEKSRLLSDRFSAERPKGSFSTLEIQRTEQGDSAMYLCASSLPGQGDSPLHFGNGTRLTVT.

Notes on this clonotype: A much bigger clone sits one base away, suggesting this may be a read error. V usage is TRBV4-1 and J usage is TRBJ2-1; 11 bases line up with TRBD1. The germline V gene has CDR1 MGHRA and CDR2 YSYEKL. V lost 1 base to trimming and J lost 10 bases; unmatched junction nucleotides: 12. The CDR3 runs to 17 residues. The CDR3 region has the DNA TGCGCCAGCAGCCAAGTCGTAGGACAGGGGGCGATCGAGGAGCAGTTCTTC. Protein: CASSQVVGQGAIEEQFF.

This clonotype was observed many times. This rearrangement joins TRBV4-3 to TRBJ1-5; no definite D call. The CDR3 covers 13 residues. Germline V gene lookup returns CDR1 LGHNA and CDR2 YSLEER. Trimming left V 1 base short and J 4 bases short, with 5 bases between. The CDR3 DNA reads TGCGCCAGCAGCCAAGCCCCGAATCAGCCCCAGCATTTT. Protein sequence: CASSQAPNQPQHF.

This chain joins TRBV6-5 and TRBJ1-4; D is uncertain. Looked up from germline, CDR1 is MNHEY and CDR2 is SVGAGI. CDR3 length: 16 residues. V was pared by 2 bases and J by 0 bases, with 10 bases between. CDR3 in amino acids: CASSYGVATTNEKLFF. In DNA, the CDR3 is TGTGCCAGCAGTTACGGGGTTGCCACAACTAATGAAAAACTGTTTTTT.

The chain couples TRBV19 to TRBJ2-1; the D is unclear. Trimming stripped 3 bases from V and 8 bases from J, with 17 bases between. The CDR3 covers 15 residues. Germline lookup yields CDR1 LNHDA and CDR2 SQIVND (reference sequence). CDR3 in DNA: TGTGCCAGTAGTATCGATAGCTCTGCCCGCGATGAGCAGTTCTTC. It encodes CASSIDSSARDEQFF.